The 16 T cell receptor beta chains given below trace back to one sample, sequenced in a study of patients and donors after allogeneic stem cell transplantation. TCRdb processed the RT-PCR reads anew with MiXCR; each CDR3 protein has one entry. The profile shows about a million distinct CDR3 sequences, 18% of them singletons. The sample was blood, either unsorted or a sorted T cell fraction (not recorded which). All receptors come from a human donor who was either an allogeneic HSCT recipient or a stem cell or donor lymphocyte infusion donor (not recorded which). It is not recorded whose cells these are; they may come from a transplant donor.

The genes are TRBV12-3 or TRBV12-4 and TRBJ2-3; 11 positions agree with TRBD2. After removal of 7 bases from V and 2 bases from J, the junction contained 2 bases not matched to a gene. The CDR3 loop spans 14 amino acids. The CDR3 here is CASTGLAVTDTQYF. CDR3 nucleotides: TGTGCCAGCACGGGACTAGCGGTCACAGATACGCAGTATTTT.

The gene calls are TRBV13 and TRBJ2-5; D may be TRBD2 (6 bases). Germline values: CDR1 PRHDT, CDR2 FYEKMQ (reference sequence). Trimming pared 3 bases from V and 5 bases from J, leaving 13 bases between. This CDR3 contains 14 residues. This CDR3 reads CASSFVGGGETQYF. CDR3 sequence (DNA): TGTGCCAGCAGCTTTGTGGGAGGAGGGGAGACCCAGTACTTC.

The gene calls are TRBV5-1 and TRBJ1-1; maybe TRBD1 (5 bases). This CDR3 is 13 amino acids long. V lost 2 bases to trimming and J lost 6 bases, with 11 bases between them. Germline lookup yields CDR1 SGHRS and CDR2 YFSETQ. The CDR3, as DNA: TGCGCCAGCAGCTTTGGGGCGACAGCTGAAGCTTTCTTT. Protein sequence: CASSFGATAEAFF.

This clonotype was detected ten times or more. V and J are TRBV27 and TRBJ2-2; TRBD1 agrees at 7 bases. Germline V gene lookup returns CDR1 MNHEY and CDR2 SMNVEV (reference sequence). The V segment lost 3 bases and the J segment 4 bases; nucleotides outside the gene matches: 8. The CDR3 runs 16 residues. CDR3 protein: CASSFSTGRRTGELFF. CDR3 in DNA: TGTGCCAGCAGTTTCTCGACAGGGAGACGCACCGGGGAGCTGTTTTTT.

This clonotype has at least ten counts. The genes are TRBV12-3 or TRBV12-4 and TRBJ2-2; no definite D call. V gave up 4 bases and J gave up 0 bases, with 9 bases separating them. The CDR3 totals 15 residues. This CDR3 is CASSSKFANTGELFF. DNA of the CDR3: TGTGCCAGCAGTTCCAAGTTCGCGAACACCGGGGAGCTGTTTTTT.

The rearrangement uses TRBV13 and TRBJ2-7; a possible D gene is TRBD1 (5 bases). V shed 2 bases and J shed 1 base, with 12 bases lying between them. This CDR3 comprises 15 residues. CDR1 PRHDT and CDR2 FYEKMQ come from the germline V gene (reference sequence). Written as DNA, the CDR3 is TGTGCCAGCAGCTTAAGGGGTCTTTGGTCCTACGAGCAGTACTTC. This gives the protein CASSLRGLWSYEQYF.

This chain joins TRBV7-9 and TRBJ2-3; D is undetermined. Trimming stripped 5 bases from V and 5 bases from J, with 14 bases between. The CDR3 sequence is 14 residues long. From germline, CDR1 is SEHNR and CDR2 FQNEAQ (reference sequence). CDR3 loop: CASSPLSLGDTQYF. The CDR3 DNA follows: TGTGCCAGCAGCCCGCTCTCCTTGGGAGATACGCAGTATTTT.

The V gene is TRBV18, the J gene TRBJ2-5, with 9 bases lining up with TRBD1. The germline V gene encodes CDR1 KGHSH and CDR2 LQKENI. The ends lost 1 base at V and 7 bases at J; junction bases unmatched: 1. This CDR3 contains 13 residues. CDR3 sequence reads: CASSPQGQGTQYF. The CDR3 DNA reads TGTGCCAGCTCACCACAGGGACAGGGGACCCAGTACTTC.

Only a few counts were recorded for this clonotype. The CDR3 protein is CASSLGGASNYGYTF. CDR3 sequence (DNA): TGTGCCAGCAGCTTAGGAGGGGCTTCTAACTATGGCTACACCTTC. The rearrangement joins TRBV7-2 to TRBJ1-2, with a weak D call TRBD1 (5 bases). This CDR3 contains 15 residues. The ends were cut back, 1 base at V and 0 bases at J, with 9 bases in the middle. Per the germline V gene, CDR1 is SGHTA and CDR2 is FQGNSA. Based on the CDR3 plus reference TRBV7-2 and TRBJ1-2, the full variable domain is GAGVSQSPSNKVTEKGKDVELRCDPISGHTALYWYRQSLGQGLEFLIYFQGNSAPDKSGLPSDRFSAERTGGSVSTLTIQRTQQEDSAVYLCASSLGGASNYGYTFGSGTRLTVV.

This chain uses TRBV10-3 with TRBJ2-2; maybe TRBD1 (5 bases). The CDR3 has 15 amino acids. Germline V gene data show CDR1 as ENHRY and CDR2 as SYGVKD. V lost 4 bases to trimming and J lost 0 bases, with 9 bases between them. The CDR3 spells CAISVGQTNTGELFF. For the CDR3, the DNA is TGTGCCATCAGTGTAGGACAAACGAACACCGGGGAGCTGTTTTTT.

This clonotype was counted only a few times. V usage is TRBV7-3 and J usage is TRBJ2-1, with 11 bases fitting TRBD2. CDR1 and CDR2 (germline): SGHTA, FQGTGA. The CDR3 extends over 16 amino acids. V trimming: 0 bases; J trimming: 6 bases; junction bases outside the gene matches: 4. The CDR3 region has the DNA TGTGCCAGCAGCTTAACTGGGACTAGCGGCTTCAATGAGCAGTTCTTC. This codes for CASSLTGTSGFNEQFF.

The chain is built from TRBV12-3 or TRBV12-4 and TRBJ2-7, with 12 bases that match TRBD2. The trim removed 8 bases at V and 3 bases at J, leaving 2 bases unmatched. The CDR3 loop spans 13 amino acids. The CDR3 protein is CASATSGSYEQYF. The DNA of the CDR3 is TGTGCCAGCGCGACTAGCGGGAGCTACGAGCAGTACTTC.

This chain links TRBV30 with TRBJ2-4; tentatively, D is TRBD1 (5 bases). Germline values: CDR1 GTSNPN, CDR2 SVGIG (reference sequence). The CDR3 sequence is 15 residues long. V was shortened by 0 bases and J by 0 bases, with 9 bases between the two germline ends. CDR3 DNA sequence: TGTGCCTGGAGTGTAAGGGGTGCAGCCAAAAACATTCAGTACTTC. It specifies CAWSVRGAAKNIQYF.

The V and J genes are TRBV5-1 and TRBJ2-1; TRBD2 matches at 14 bases. The CDR3 is made up of 16 amino acids. The germline gives CDR1 SGHRS, CDR2 YFSETQ. Germline trimming cut 4 bases from V and 10 bases from J; bases unmatched to any gene: 10. CDR3 DNA: TGCGCCAGCAGCCGGCCGACTAGCGGGGGGGCTGGAGAGCAGTTCTTC. It codes for CASSRPTSGGAGEQFF.

This clonotype has only a few counts. J is TRBJ2-1 and V is TRBV24-1, with 16 bases lining up with TRBD2. CDR1 is KGHDR and CDR2 is SFDVKD in the germline V gene. V lost 0 bases and J lost 10; bases outside the gene matches: 8. The CDR3 has 18 amino acids. Written as DNA, the CDR3 is TGTGCCACCAGTGATTTGCAGGGGACTAGCGGGAGGGAAGAAGAGCAGTTCTTC. This translates into CATSDLQGTSGREEEQFF.

The CDR3 coding sequence is TGTGCCACCAGCAGAATACAGGGGAGAAGTAACTATGGCTACACCTTC. Its protein product is CATSRIQGRSNYGYTF. The chain carries TRBV15 and TRBJ1-2; 7 bases are shared with TRBD1. After removal of 2 bases from V and 1 base from J, the junction contained 7 bases not matched to a gene. The CDR3 is 16 amino acids. CDR1 is LNHNV, CDR2 YYDKDF, per germline (reference sequence).